This T cell receptor beta chain stems from a study of tumor and adjacent non-tumor tissue in lung cancer. Study overall: Patients comprised about a dozen adenocarcinoma, a couple of squamous cell carcinoma and 1 small cell lung cancer.

Overall study results and limits: Significantly higher TCR diversity was found in tumor than normal lung.

No cell sorting was done before RNA was extracted from the tissue. Per the germline V gene, CDR1 is SGHAT and CDR2 is FQNNGV. This CDR3 is built from 12 residues. Concerning this clonotype itself: The antigen is undetermined. The CDR3 does not end in the conserved phenylalanine or tryptophan, so this is likely a read error.

A modified ARM-PCR protocol with three rounds of nested PCR amplified TCRbeta. Via MiXCR, TCRdb re-called the multiplex PCR reads, giving one row per CDR3 protein. Here the sample spans 71,000 or so distinct CDR3 sequences, around 86% being singletons. The sequence derives from a woman in her 50s with non-small cell lung cancer. The specimen was lung tumor tissue. This chain uses TRBV11-2 with TRBJ2-1; D is ambiguous. CDR3 region: CASSPSGYDQFL. The CDR3 DNA reads as TGTGCTAGCAGCCCCTCCGGATATGATCAGTTCCTC.